The 12 T cell receptor beta chains presented below share a single source sample, sequenced in a study of cytomegalovirus exposure and HLA in healthy donors. Use of 60 Vbeta and 13 Jbeta primers characterized the PCR. Here immunoSEQ multiplex PCR was the method, and the copy in TCRdb shows in-frame clones only, minus some. The data hold about 110,000 clones, with 65% to 85% observed a single time. The sequenced sample consisted of PBMCs. These TCRs come from a man younger than 45 in good health and CMV-seropositive.

The chain joins TRBV28 to TRBJ1-2; 8 nucleotides match TRBD1. With V trimmed by 5 bases and J by 7 bases, 6 bases remained unmatched. Germline-derived CDR1 and CDR2 are MDHEN and SYDVKM. CDR3 length: 13 amino acids. CDR3 protein: CASSEGQGRGYTF. In DNA, the CDR3 is TGTGCCAGCAGTGAAGGACAGGGTCGTGGCTACACCTTC.

This chain connects TRBV5-4 to TRBJ1-3; 8 nucleotides match TRBD1. Unmatched junction bases numbered 5, after V lost 4 bases and J lost 2 bases. The CDR3 contains 15 residues. Germline assignment: CDR1 SGHNT and CDR2 YYREEE (reference sequence). CDR3 nucleotides: TGTGCCAGCAGCCAAGCAGGGGGCCCTGGAAACACCATATATTTT. Its protein is CASSQAGGPGNTIYF.

V and J are TRBV30 and TRBJ1-2; 11 bases are a match to TRBD1. Germline loops: CDR1 GTSNPN, CDR2 SVGIG (reference sequence). CDR3 length: 15 amino acids. Trimming at V came to 1 base and at J to 5 bases, leaving 6 bases not matched to a gene. The CDR3 DNA follows: TGTGCCTGGAGTGGGACAGGGGGCCGGGGGTATGGCTACACCTTC. Its translation: CAWSGTGGRGYGYTF.

The rearrangement joins TRBV5-6 to TRBJ2-7, with D perhaps TRBD2 (7 bases). Germline V gene lookup returns CDR1 SGHDT and CDR2 YYEEEE. Trimming left V 4 bases short and J 7 bases short, with 15 bases between. This CDR3 is 13 amino acids long. CDR3 DNA sequence: TGTGCCAGCAGCCCTGGGGGGGCATTAGAGCAGTACTTC. Translating it yields CASSPGGALEQYF.

CDR3 nucleotides: TGTGCCTGGAAGGCAGGGCACTTTCAGCCCCAGCATTTT. This sequence encodes CAWKAGHFQPQHF. The chain joins TRBV30 to TRBJ1-5; D perhaps matches TRBD1 (5 bases). This CDR3 region has 13 residues. Germline assignment: CDR1 GTSNPN and CDR2 SVGIG (reference sequence). V lost 4 bases and J lost 6, with 13 bases in between.

This chain uses TRBV5-1 with TRBJ1-2, with a possible D match to TRBD1 (6 bases). The CDR3 covers 13 residues. V was trimmed by 5 bases and J by 6 bases, leaving 14 bases between them. In germline, CDR1 is SGHRS, CDR2 YFSETQ. In DNA form, the CDR3 reads TGCGCCAGCAGGACCACAGGGCTTGATGGCTACACCTTC. This codes for CASRTTGLDGYTF.

J is TRBJ1-1 and V is TRBV7-9; D ambiguous. This CDR3 is built from 12 residues. Trimming left V 5 bases short and J 4 bases short, with 8 bases between. Germline V CDR1 and CDR2: SEHNR, FQNEAQ (reference sequence). DNA for the CDR3: TGTGCCAGCAGCCCCCTCGGCACTGAAGCTTTCTTT. It codes for CASSPLGTEAFF.

The chain carries TRBV7-2 and TRBJ1-5; TRBD1 might be the D (6 bases). The V gene's germline CDR1 is SGHTA and CDR2 FQGNSA. This CDR3 spans 15 amino acids. Trimming cost V 1 base and J 7 bases, with 14 bases left between them. CDR3 region: CASSLEGGYMQPQHF. DNA for the CDR3: TGTGCCAGCAGCTTAGAGGGGGGGTATATGCAGCCCCAGCATTTT.

The V and J genes are TRBV4-3 and TRBJ2-3; 16 bases map to TRBD2. After removal of 1 base from V and 5 bases from J, the junction contained 6 bases not matched to a gene. Per germline, CDR1 LGHNA and CDR2 YSLEER. The CDR3 is 18 residues long. CDR3 residues: CASSQVGTSGGALDTQYF. The CDR3 coding sequence is TGCGCCAGCAGCCAAGTAGGGACTAGCGGGGGGGCCTTAGATACGCAGTATTTT.

The chain joins TRBV27 to TRBJ2-7; a weak D match, TRBD1 (5 bases). Trimming shortened V by 11 bases and J by 5 bases, and 16 bases separated the two germline ends. The germline V gene has CDR1 MNHEY and CDR2 SMNVEV (reference sequence). The CDR3 is 12 amino acids. The CDR3 DNA follows: TGTGCCGCCTGGGCGCCAGGGAACGAGCAGTACTTC. This encodes CAAWAPGNEQYF.

The rearrangement uses TRBV7-8 and TRBJ2-7, with 15 bases that match TRBD2. The trim removed 5 bases at V and 2 bases at J, leaving 10 bases unmatched. The germline CDR1 and CDR2 sequences are SGHVS and FQNEAQ. This CDR3 contains 18 residues. The chain's CDR3 is CASSPGLAGGPNPYEQYF. CDR3 in DNA: TGTGCCAGCAGCCCCGGACTAGCGGGGGGGCCTAACCCCTACGAGCAGTACTTC.

The V call is TRBV28, the J call TRBJ1-2; the D is unclear. The CDR3 spans 14 residues. The V end lost 1 base, the J end lost 2 bases, and 8 bases lay between the germline ends. The germline CDR1 and CDR2 sequences are MDHEN and SYDVKM. This chain's CDR3 is CASSLSGINYGYTF. The CDR3 region has the DNA TGTGCCAGCAGTTTATCAGGCATAAACTATGGCTACACCTTC.